This T cell receptor beta chain was profiled in a study of blood T cell repertoires in COVID-19. Across the whole study: Samples came from the United States, Italy and Spain, spanning acute and convalescent COVID-19. Sample material is recorded as cDNA or gDNA derived from T cells, B-cell-depleted T cells, or PBMCs.

This CDR3 is built from 14 residues. Germline V gives CDR1 SGHAT, CDR2 FQNNGV. The V end was cut by 1 base, the J end by 5 bases, with 9 bases between. Authors' data handling: For nucleated cells, counts were estimated from reference gene primer amplification. Data came from immunoSEQ multiplex PCR; TCRdb stores just in-frame clones and leaves some out. V and J calls and clone size are given by that table; D and trimming were obtained from the DNA. The data show approximately 30,000 clones, approximately 88% seen once. This TCR was recovered from a woman aged 40 to 50 with active or convalescent COVID-19. The specimen sequenced was peripheral blood. This sequence joins TRBV11-2 and TRBJ2-1; D is unresolved. In nucleotides, the CDR3 is TGTGCCAGCAGCTTAGGGCTAGATGACAATGAGCAGTTCTTC. Translation gives CASSLGLDDNEQFF.